Below, 7 T cell receptor beta chains from the same sample are listed, as sequenced in a study of CD8 T cells in Susac syndrome. Random hexamers served to reverse transcribe roughly 0.5 to 1 ug RNA. Using its own MiXCR run on the immunoSEQ multiplex PCR reads, TCRdb lists one record per CDR3 protein. Of 330,000 or so distinct CDR3 sequences listed, over 75% are singletons. The sequencing input was CD8+ T cells from PBMCs. Receptor source: a human donor with multiple sclerosis.

The chain employs TRBV11-2 and TRBJ2-1; no reliable D call. This CDR3 has 17 amino acids. V lost 2 bases and J 4 bases, leaving 18 bases between the germline ends. The V gene's germline CDR1 is SGHAT and CDR2 FQNNGV. The CDR3 here is CASSLLGMALVYNEQFF. The CDR3 DNA is TGTGCCAGCAGCTTACTGGGTATGGCGCTAGTTTACAATGAGCAGTTCTTC.

V usage is TRBV14 and J usage is TRBJ1-2; D is undetermined. Trimming pared 1 base from V and 0 bases from J, leaving 6 bases between. Germline CDR1 SGHDN, CDR2 FVKESK. The CDR3 has 14 amino acids. The CDR3 DNA follows: TGTGCCAGCAGCCAAGGAGTAGCTAACTATGGCTACACCTTC. This codes for CASSQGVANYGYTF.

This clonotype came up once. V is TRBV6-2 or TRBV6-3 and J is TRBJ1-4, with a weak D call TRBD1 (6 bases). CDR3 length equals 16 residues. Deletions cut 4 bases from V and 0 bases from J, with 12 bases between. Looked up from germline, CDR1 is MNHEY and CDR2 is SVGEGT. The CDR3 loop is CASSSGHSATNEKLFF. The CDR3 coding sequence is TGTGCCAGCAGTTCGGGACACTCTGCAACTAATGAAAAACTGTTTTTT.

The genes are TRBV7-9 and TRBJ2-1; D is unclear. In germline, CDR1 is SEHNR, CDR2 FQNEAQ (reference sequence). V shed 4 bases and J shed 8 bases, with 9 bases lying between them. The CDR3 consists of 12 residues. The CDR3: CASSSTAHEQFF. CDR3 in DNA: TGTGCCAGCAGCTCCACCGCCCATGAGCAGTTCTTC. Drawing the rest from reference TRBV7-9 and TRBJ2-1, the complete variable domain is DTGVSQNPRHKITKRGQNVTFRCDPISEHNRLYWYRQTLGQGPEFLTYFQNEAQLEKSRLLSDRFSAERPKGSFSTLEIQRTEQGDSAMYLCASSSTAHEQFFGPGTRLTVL.

V and J are TRBV2 and TRBJ2-1; D remains ambiguous. The CDR3 extends over 11 amino acids. Germline CDR1 SNHLY, CDR2 FYNNEI. V was shortened by 4 bases and J by 6 bases, with 4 bases between the two germline ends. The CDR3 reads CASSAGNEQFF. Written as DNA, the CDR3 is TGTGCCAGCAGTGCTGGCAATGAGCAGTTCTTC.

J is TRBJ2-7 and V is TRBV4-1; a weak D match, TRBD1 (7 bases). The CDR3 is 15 residues long. Trimming took 4 bases from V and 3 from J, leaving 16 bases between them. Germline V CDR1 and CDR2: MGHRA, YSYEKL. CDR3 protein: CASSPSGDSGYEQYF. The CDR3 nucleotides read TGCGCCAGCAGCCCCTCGGGGGACAGTGGCTACGAGCAGTACTTC.

The rearrangement links TRBV6-5 to TRBJ1-2; no firm D call. Deletions cut 2 bases from V and 4 bases from J, with 11 bases between. This CDR3 has 14 amino acids. Germline assignment: CDR1 MNHEY and CDR2 SVGAGI. The CDR3 sequence: CASSYGDSGYGYTF. CDR3 nucleotides: TGTGCCAGCAGTTACGGTGATTCGGGCTATGGCTACACCTTC.